This T cell receptor beta chain was recorded in a study of response to subunit inactivated influenza vaccine. Study-wide findings and caveats: The authors offered the suggestion that each seasonal influenza vaccination recruits few new T cells.

This clonotype was observed a few times. What it binds is not known. One entry per CDR3 protein results from TCRdb running MiXCR on the RT-PCR reads. The repertoire includes about 650,000 distinct CDR3 sequences, 12% to 15% of them detected once, and around 7.6% sits in the top ten. Looked up from germline, CDR1 is DFQATT and CDR2 is SNEGSKA (reference sequence). The V end lost 0 bases, the J end lost 1 base, and 10 bases lay between the germline ends. This CDR3 comprises 15 residues. The input for sequencing was PBMCs from blood, taken 14 to 15 days before vaccination. The chain is built from TRBV20-1 and TRBJ1-5; D is unclear. This clonotype was sampled from a man aged 45-65 years who received an inactivated influenza vaccine. The CDR3 region is CSAREHGLSNQPQHF. CDR3 DNA: TGCAGTGCTAGAGAACACGGATTAAGCAATCAGCCCCAGCATTTT.